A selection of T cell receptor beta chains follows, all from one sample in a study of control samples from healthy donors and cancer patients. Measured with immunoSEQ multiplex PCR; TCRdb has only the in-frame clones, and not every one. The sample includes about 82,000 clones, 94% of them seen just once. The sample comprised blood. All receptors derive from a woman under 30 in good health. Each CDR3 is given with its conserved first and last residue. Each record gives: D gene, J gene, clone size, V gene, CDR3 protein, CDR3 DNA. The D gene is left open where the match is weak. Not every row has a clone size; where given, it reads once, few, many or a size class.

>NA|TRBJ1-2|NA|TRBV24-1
CATSDPTLTGALGYTF
TGTGCCACCAGTGACCCTACCCTGACGGGGGCGCTTGGCTACACCTTC
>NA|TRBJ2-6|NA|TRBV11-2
CASSLGRVGVSGANVLTF
TGTGCCAGCAGCTTAGGCAGGGTGGGGGTCTCTGGGGCCAACGTCCTGACTTTC
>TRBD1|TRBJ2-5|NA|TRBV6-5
CASSTGTGQETQYF
TGTGCCAGCAGCACAGGGACAGGCCAAGAGACCCAGTACTTC
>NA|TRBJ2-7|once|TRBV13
CASSLGSEAYEQYF
TGTGCCAGCAGCTTAGGGTCTGAGGCCTACGAGCAGTACTTC
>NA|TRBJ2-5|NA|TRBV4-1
CASSQGSSETQYF
TGCGCCAGCAGCCAAGGTAGTTCGGAGACCCAGTACTTC
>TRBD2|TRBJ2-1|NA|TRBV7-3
CASSPQRGPYNEQFF
TGTGCCAGCAGCCCTCAGCGGGGCCCCTACAATGAGCAGTTCTTC
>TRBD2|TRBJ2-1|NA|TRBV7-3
CASSLTWTSGRQGEQFF
TGTGCCAGCAGCTTAACGTGGACTAGCGGCCGGCAGGGAGAGCAGTTCTTC
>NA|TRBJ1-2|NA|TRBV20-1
CSARYGYGYTF
TGCAGTGCTAGATACGGGTATGGCTACACCTTC
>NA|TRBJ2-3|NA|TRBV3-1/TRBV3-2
CASSQVVGAPEYF
TGTGCCAGCAGCCAAGTTGTCGGAGCTCCTGAGTATTTT
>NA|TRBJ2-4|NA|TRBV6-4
CASSAGPKNIQYF
TGTGCCAGCAGTGCAGGGCCCAAAAACATTCAGTACTTC
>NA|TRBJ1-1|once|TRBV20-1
CSATGGTEAFF
TGCAGTGCTACGGGCGGCACTGAAGCTTTCTTT
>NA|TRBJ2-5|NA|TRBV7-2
CASSFRGDTPKETQYF
TGTGCCAGCAGCTTTCGGGGGGACACCCCTAAAGAGACCCAGTACTTC
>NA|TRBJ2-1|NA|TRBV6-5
CASRGHINNYNEQFF
TGTGCCAGCAGGGGACACATTAACAACTACAATGAGCAGTTCTTC
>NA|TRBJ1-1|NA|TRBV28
CASSLVMGTRYTEAFF
TGTGCCAGCAGTTTGGTAATGGGGACTCGGTACACTGAAGCTTTCTTT
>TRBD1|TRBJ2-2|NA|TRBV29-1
CSVDTGGPGELFF
TGCAGCGTTGACACAGGGGGTCCCGGGGAGCTGTTTTTT
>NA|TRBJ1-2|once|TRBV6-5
CASKQDSNYGYTF
TGTGCCAGTAAACAGGATTCCAACTATGGCTACACCTTC
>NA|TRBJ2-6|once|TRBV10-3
CAIPLVEGGSGANVLTF
TGTGCCATCCCTCTCGTAGAGGGGGGCTCTGGGGCCAACGTCCTGACTTTC
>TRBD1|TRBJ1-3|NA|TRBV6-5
CASRAGQDSGNTIYF
TGTGCCAGCAGGGCGGGACAGGACTCTGGAAACACCATATATTTT
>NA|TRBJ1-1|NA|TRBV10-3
CAISGRGTDTEAFF
TGTGCCATCAGTGGTCGGGGGACGGACACTGAAGCTTTCTTT
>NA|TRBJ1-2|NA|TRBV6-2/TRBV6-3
CASSYFLQGYTF
TGTGCCAGCAGTTACTTCCTACAGGGCTACACCTTC
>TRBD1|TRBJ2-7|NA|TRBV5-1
CASSLGRQGFYEQYF
TGCGCCAGCAGCTTGGGTCGACAGGGTTTCTACGAGCAGTACTTC
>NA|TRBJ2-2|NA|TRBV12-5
CASGSIQGSAGELFF
TGTGCTAGTGGTTCGATCCAGGGGAGCGCGGGGGAGCTGTTTTTT
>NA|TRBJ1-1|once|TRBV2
CASSPNTEAFF
TGTGCCAGCAGCCCAAACACTGAAGCTTTCTTT
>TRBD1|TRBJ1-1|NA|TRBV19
CASTTGGLKAFF
TGTGCCAGTACAACAGGGGGGCTTAAAGCTTTCTTT
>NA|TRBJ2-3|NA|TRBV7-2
CASSGYWDTQYF
TGTGCCAGCAGCGGTTACTGGGATACGCAGTATTTT
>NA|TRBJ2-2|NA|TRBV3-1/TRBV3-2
CASSQVLNTGELFF
TGTGCCAGCAGCCAAGTCCTAAACACCGGGGAGCTGTTTTTT
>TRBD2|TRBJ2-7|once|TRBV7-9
CASSSAAGGRGEQYF
TGTGCCAGCAGTTCAGCTGCGGGGGGGCGCGGGGAGCAGTACTTC
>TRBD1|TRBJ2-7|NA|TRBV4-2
CASSPGTEAYEQYF
TGTGCCAGCAGCCCCGGGACAGAGGCCTACGAGCAGTACTTC
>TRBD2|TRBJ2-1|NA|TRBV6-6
CASRPGAGEYNEQFF
TGTGCCAGCAGACCCGGGGCGGGGGAGTACAATGAGCAGTTCTTC
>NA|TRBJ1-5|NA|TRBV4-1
CASSQDRTDNQPQHF
TGCGCCAGCAGCCAAGATAGGACAGACAATCAGCCCCAGCATTTT
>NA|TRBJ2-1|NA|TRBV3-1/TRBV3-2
CASSQDPDSLYNEQFF
TGTGCCAGCAGCCAAGATCCGGACTCGTTATACAATGAGCAGTTCTTC
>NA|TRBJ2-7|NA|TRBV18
CASSPPGGYEQYF
TGTGCCAGCTCACCACCGGGGGGCTACGAGCAGTACTTC
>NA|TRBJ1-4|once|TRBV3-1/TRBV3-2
CASSRKTATNEKLFF
TGTGCCAGCAGCCGAAAAACCGCAACTAATGAAAAACTGTTTTTT
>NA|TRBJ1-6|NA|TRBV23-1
CARPANSRGWLNSPLHF
TGCGCCAGGCCTGCGAACTCCCGAGGATGGCTTAATTCACCCCTCCACTTT
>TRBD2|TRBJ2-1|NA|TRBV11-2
CASRILGLAADNEQFF
TGTGCCAGCAGGATCCTGGGACTAGCGGCAGATAATGAGCAGTTCTTC
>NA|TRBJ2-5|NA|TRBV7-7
CASSFDGRWETQYF
TGTGCCAGCAGCTTCGACGGGAGATGGGAGACCCAGTACTTC
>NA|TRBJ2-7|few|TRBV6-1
CASSEAGSEAYEQYF
TGTGCCAGCAGTGAAGCGGGCTCGGAGGCCTACGAGCAGTACTTC
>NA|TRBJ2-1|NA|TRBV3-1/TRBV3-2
CASSHSSQGRNEQFF
TGTGCCAGCAGCCATAGTAGTCAGGGGAGAAATGAGCAGTTCTTC
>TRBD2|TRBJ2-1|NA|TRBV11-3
CASSPGGAGGTYNEQFF
TGTGCCAGCAGCCCAGGCGGTGCGGGGGGGACCTACAATGAGCAGTTCTTC
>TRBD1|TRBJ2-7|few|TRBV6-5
CASSSNRDRGSEQYF
TGTGCCAGCAGTTCAAACCGGGACAGGGGATCCGAGCAGTACTTC